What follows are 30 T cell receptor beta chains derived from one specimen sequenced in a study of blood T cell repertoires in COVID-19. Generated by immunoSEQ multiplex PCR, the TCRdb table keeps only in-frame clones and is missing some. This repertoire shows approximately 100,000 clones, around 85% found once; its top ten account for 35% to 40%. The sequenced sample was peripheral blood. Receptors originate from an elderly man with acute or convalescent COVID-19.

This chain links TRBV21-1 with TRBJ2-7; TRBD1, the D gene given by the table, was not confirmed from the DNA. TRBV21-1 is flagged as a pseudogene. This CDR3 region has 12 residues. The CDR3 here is CASSKPPKEQYF. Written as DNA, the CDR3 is TGTGCCAGCAGCAAACCCCCCAAAGAGCAGTACTTC.

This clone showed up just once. The chain's CDR3 is CASTPMVGREDEQFF. The CDR3 coding sequence is TGTGCCAGCACCCCAATGGTGGGCAGGGAGGATGAGCAGTTCTTC. The chain couples TRBV6-5 to TRBJ2-1, with TRBD2 as a possible D gene (6 bases). V was clipped by 7 bases and J by 8 bases, with 21 bases between them. Germline V gene sequence: CDR1 MNHEY, CDR2 SVGAGI. CDR3 size: 15 residues.

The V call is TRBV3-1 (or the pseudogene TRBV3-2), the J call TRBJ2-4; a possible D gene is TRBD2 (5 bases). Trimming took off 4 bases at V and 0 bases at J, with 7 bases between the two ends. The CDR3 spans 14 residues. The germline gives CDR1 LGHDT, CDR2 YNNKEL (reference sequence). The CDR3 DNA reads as TGTGCCAGCAGCCCCGGGGTAGCCAAAAACATTCAGTACTTC. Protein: CASSPGVAKNIQYF.

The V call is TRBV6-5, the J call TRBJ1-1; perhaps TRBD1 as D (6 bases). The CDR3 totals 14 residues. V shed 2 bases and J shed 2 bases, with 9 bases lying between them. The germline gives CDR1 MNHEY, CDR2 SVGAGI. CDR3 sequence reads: CASSYGGANTEAFF. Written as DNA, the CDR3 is TGTGCCAGCAGTTACGGGGGGGCCAACACTGAAGCTTTCTTT.

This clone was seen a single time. The CDR3 spells CASTVGGALYNEQFF. CDR3 sequence (DNA): TGTGCCAGTACCGTCGGGGGGGCTCTCTACAATGAGCAGTTCTTC. The rearrangement joins TRBV19 to TRBJ2-1; 8 nucleotides agree with TRBD2. The CDR3 spans 15 residues. V lost 7 bases and J lost 3; bases outside the gene matches: 8. CDR1 and CDR2 from the germline V gene are LNHDA and SQIVND (reference sequence).

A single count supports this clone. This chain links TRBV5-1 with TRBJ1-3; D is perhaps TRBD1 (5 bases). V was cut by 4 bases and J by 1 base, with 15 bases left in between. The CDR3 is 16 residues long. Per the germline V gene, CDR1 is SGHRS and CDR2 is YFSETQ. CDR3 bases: TGCGCCAGCAGCCTTTATGAAGGGGTATCTGGAAACACCATATATTTT. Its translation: CASSLYEGVSGNTIYF.

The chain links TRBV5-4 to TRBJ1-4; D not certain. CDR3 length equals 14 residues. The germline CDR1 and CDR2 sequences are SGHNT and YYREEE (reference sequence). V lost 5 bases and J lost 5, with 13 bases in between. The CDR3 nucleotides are TGTGCCAGCAGTCCGGAGGTTAAAAATGAAAAACTGTTTTTT. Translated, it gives CASSPEVKNEKLFF.

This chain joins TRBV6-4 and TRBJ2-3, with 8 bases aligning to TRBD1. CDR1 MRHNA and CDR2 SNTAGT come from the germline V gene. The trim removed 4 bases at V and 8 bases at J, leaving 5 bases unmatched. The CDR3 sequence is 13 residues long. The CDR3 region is CASSVDREGTQYF. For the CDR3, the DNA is TGTGCCAGCAGTGTGGACAGGGAAGGTACGCAGTATTTT.

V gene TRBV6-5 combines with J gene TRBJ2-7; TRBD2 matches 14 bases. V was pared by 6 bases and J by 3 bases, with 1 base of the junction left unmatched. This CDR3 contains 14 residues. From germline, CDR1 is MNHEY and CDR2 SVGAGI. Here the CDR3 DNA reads TGTGCCAGCAGGACTAGCGGGAGGGGCTACGAGCAGTACTTC. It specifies CASRTSGRGYEQYF.

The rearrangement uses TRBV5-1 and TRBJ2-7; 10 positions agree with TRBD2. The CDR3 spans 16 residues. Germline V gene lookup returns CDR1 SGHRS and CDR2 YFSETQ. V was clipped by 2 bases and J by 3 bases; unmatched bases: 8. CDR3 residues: CASSLSGLASYYEQYF. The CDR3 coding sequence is TGCGCCAGCAGCTTATCGGGACTAGCGAGTTACTACGAGCAGTACTTC. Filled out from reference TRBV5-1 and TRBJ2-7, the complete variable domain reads KAGVTQTPRYLIKTRGQQVTLSCSPISGHRSVSWYQQTPGQGLQFLFEYFSETQRNKGNFPGRFSGRQFSNSRSEMNVSTLELGDSALYLCASSLSGLASYYEQYFGPGTRLTVT.

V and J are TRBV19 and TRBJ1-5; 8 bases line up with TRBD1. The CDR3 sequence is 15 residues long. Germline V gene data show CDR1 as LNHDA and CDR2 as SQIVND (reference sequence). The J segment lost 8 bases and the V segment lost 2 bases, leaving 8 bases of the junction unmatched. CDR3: CASSILDRDWEPQHF. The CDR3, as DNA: TGTGCCAGTAGTATATTGGACAGGGACTGGGAGCCCCAGCATTTT. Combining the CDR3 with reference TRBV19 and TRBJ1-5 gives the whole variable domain DGGITQSPKYLFRKEGQNVTLSCEQNLNHDAMYWYRQDPGQGLRLIYYSQIVNDFQKGDIAEGYSVSREKKESFPLTVTSAQKNPTAFYLCASSILDRDWEPQHFGDGTRLSIL.

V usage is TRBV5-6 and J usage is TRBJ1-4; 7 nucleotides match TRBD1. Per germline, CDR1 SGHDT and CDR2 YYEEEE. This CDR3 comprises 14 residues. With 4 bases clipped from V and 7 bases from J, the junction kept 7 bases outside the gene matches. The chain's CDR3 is CASSHDRVTEKLFF. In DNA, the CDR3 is TGTGCCAGCAGCCACGACAGGGTGACTGAAAAACTGTTTTTT.

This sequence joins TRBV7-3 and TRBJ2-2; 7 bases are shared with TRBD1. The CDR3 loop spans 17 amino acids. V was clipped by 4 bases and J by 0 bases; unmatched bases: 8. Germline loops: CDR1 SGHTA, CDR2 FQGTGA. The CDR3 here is CASSSRTGAPNTGELFF. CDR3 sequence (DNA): TGTGCCAGCAGCTCCCGGACAGGCGCACCGAACACCGGGGAGCTGTTTTTT.

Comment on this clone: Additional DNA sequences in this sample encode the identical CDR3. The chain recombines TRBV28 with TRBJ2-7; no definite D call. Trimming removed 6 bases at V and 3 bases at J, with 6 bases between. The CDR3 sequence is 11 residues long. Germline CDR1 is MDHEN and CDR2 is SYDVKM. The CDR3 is CASSRYYEQYF. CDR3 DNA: TGTGCCAGCAGCAGGTACTACGAGCAGTACTTC.

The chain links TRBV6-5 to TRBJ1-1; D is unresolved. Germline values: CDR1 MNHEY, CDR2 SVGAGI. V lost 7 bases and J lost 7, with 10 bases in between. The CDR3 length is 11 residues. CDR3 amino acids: CASKTHLEAFF. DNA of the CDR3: TGTGCCAGCAAAACTCACCTTGAAGCTTTCTTT.

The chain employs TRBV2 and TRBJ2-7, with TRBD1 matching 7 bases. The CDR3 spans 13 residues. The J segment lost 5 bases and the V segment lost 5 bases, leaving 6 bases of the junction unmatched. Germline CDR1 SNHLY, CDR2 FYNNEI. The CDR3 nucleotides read TGTGCCAGCAGTCCGACAGGGATCGACGAGCAGTACTTC. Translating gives CASSPTGIDEQYF.

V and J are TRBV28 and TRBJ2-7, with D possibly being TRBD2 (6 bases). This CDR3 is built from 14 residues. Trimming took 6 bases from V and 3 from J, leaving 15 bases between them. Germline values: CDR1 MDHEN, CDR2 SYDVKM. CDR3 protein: CASRGGATIYEQYF. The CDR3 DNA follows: TGTGCCAGCAGGGGGGGAGCTACAATCTACGAGCAGTACTTC. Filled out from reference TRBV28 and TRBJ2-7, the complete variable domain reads DVKVTQSSRYLVKRTGEKVFLECVQDMDHENMFWYRQDPGLGLRLIYFSYDVKMKEKGDIPEGYSVSREKKERFSLILESASTNQTSMYLCASRGGATIYEQYFGPGTRLTVT.

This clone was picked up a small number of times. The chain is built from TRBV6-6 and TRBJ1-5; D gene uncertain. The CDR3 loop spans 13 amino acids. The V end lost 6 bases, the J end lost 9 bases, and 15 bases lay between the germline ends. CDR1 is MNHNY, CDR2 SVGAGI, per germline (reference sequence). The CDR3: CASRHAGPAPQHF. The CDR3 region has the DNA TGTGCCAGCAGACACGCGGGTCCAGCGCCCCAGCATTTT.

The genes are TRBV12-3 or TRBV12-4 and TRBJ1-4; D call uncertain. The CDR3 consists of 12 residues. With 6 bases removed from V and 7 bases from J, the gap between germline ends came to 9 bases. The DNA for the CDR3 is TGTGCCAGCAGAAGCCCACCTGAAAAACTGTTTTTT. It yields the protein CASRSPPEKLFF.

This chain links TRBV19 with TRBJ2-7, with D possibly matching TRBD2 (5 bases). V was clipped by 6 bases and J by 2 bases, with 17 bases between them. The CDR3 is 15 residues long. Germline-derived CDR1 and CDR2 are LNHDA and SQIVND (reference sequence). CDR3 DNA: TGTGCCAGTAGCCCTCGGGATAGTTTTGCCTACGAGCAGTACTTC. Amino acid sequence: CASSPRDSFAYEQYF.

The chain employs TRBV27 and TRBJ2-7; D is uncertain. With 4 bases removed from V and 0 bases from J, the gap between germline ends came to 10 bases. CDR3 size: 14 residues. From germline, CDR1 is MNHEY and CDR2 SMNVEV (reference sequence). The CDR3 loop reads CASSSRPSSYEQYF. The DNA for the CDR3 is TGTGCCAGCAGTTCCCGTCCTAGCTCCTACGAGCAGTACTTC.

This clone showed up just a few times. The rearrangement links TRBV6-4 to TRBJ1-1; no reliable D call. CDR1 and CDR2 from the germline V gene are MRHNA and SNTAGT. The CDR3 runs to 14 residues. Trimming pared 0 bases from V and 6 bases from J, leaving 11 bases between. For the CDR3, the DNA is TGTGCCAGCAGTGACTCCTCGAGGGTTCCTGAAGCTTTCTTT. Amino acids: CASSDSSRVPEAFF.

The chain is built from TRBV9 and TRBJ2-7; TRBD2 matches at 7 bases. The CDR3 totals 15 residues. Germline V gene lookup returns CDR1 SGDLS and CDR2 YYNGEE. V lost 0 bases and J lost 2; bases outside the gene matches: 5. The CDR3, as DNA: TGTGCCAGCAGCGTAGGGTCTAGCGGAGCCTACGAGCAGTACTTC. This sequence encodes CASSVGSSGAYEQYF. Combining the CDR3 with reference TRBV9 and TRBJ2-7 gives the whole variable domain DSGVTQTPKHLITATGQRVTLRCSPRSGDLSVYWYQQSLDQGLQFLIQYYNGEERAKGNILERFSAQQFPDLHSELNLSSLELGDSALYFCASSVGSSGAYEQYFGPGTRLTVT.

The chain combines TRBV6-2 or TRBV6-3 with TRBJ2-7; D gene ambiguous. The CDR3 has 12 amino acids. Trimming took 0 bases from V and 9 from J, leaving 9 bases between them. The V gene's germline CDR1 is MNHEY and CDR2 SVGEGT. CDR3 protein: CASSYSSWWQYF. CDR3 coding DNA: TGTGCCAGCAGTTACTCGAGTTGGTGGCAGTACTTC.

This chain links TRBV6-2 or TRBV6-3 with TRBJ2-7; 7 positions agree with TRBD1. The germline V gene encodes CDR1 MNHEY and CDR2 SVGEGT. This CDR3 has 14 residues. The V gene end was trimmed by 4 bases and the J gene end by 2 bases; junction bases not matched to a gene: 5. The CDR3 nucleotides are TGTGCCAGCAGTTGGTTGGGACAGCCCTACGAGCAGTACTTC. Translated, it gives CASSWLGQPYEQYF.

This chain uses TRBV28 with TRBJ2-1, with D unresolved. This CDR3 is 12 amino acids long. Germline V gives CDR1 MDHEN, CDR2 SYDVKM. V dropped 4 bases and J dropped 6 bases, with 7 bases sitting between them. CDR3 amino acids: CASSYNPNEQFF. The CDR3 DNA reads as TGTGCCAGCAGTTATAATCCCAATGAGCAGTTCTTC.

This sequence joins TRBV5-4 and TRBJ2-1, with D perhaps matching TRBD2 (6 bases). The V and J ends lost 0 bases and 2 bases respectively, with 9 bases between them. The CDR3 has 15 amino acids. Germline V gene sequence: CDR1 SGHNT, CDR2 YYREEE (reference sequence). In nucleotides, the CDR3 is TGTGCCAGCAGCTTGGGATCGGGAGCCTACAATGAGCAGTTCTTC. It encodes CASSLGSGAYNEQFF. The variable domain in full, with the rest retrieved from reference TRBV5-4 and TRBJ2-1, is ETGVTQSPTHLIKTRGQQVTLRCSSQSGHNTVSWYQQALGQGPQFIFQYYREEENGRGNFPPRFSGLQFPNYSSELNVNALELDDSALYLCASSLGSGAYNEQFFGPGTRLTVL.

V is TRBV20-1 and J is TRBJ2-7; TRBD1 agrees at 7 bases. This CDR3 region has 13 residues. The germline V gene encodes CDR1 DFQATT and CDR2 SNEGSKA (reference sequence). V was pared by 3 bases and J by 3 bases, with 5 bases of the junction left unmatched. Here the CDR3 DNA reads TGCAGTGCTAGTTGGGACAGAGACTACGAGCAGTACTTC. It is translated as CSASWDRDYEQYF.

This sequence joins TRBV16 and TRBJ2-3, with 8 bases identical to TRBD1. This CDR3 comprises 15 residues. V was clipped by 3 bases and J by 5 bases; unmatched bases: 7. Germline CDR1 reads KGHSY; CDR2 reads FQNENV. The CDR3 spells CASSHRQGWIDTQYF. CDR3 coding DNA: TGTGCCAGCAGCCATCGACAGGGGTGGATAGATACGCAGTATTTT.

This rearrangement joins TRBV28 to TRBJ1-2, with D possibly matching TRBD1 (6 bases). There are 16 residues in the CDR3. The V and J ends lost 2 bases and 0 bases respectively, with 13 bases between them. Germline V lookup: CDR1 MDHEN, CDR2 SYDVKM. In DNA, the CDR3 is TGTGCCAGCAGTTTAACAAACAGGGTTGCTAACTATGGCTACACCTTC. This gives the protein CASSLTNRVANYGYTF.